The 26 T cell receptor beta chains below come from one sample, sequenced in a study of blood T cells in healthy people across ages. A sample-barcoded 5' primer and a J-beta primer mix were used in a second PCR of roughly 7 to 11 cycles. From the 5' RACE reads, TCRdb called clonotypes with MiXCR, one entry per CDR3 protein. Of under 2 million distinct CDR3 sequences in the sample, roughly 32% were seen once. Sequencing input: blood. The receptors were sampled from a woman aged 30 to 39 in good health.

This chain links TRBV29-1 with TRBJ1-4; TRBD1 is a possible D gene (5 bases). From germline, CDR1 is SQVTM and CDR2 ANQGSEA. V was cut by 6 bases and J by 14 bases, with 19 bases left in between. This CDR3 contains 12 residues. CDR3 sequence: CSVAPGPGTLFF. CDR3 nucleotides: TGCAGCGTAGCTCCGGGACCGGGTACCCTGTTTTTT.

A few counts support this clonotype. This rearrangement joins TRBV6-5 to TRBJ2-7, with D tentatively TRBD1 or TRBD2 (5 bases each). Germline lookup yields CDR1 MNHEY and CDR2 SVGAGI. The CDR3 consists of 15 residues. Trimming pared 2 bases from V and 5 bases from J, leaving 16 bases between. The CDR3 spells CASSYGGMGYHEQYF. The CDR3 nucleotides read TGTGCCAGCAGTTACGGGGGAATGGGCTACCACGAGCAGTACTTC.

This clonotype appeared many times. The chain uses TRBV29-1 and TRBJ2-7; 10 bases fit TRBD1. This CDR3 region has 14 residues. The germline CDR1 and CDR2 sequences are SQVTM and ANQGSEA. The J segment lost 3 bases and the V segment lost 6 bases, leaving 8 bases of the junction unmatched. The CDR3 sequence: CSVGRTGGDYEQYF. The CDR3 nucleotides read TGCAGCGTCGGAAGGACAGGGGGGGACTACGAGCAGTACTTC.

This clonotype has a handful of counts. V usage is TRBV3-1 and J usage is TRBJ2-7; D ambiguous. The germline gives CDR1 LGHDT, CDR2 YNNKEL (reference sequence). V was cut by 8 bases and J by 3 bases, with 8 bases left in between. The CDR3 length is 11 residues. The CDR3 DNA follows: TGTGCCAGCCAGGAGATCTACGAGCAGTACTTC. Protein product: CASQEIYEQYF.

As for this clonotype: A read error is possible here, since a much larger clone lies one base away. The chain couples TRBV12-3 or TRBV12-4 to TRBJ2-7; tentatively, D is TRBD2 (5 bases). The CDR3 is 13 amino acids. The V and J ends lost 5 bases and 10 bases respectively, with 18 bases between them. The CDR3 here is CASSVGMSVTQYF. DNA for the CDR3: TGTGCCAGCAGTGTCGGGATGTCGGTTACCCAGTACTTC.

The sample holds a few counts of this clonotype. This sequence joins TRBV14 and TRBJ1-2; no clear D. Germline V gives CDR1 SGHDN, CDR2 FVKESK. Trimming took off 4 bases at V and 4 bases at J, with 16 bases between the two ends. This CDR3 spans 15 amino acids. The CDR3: CASSRHSSAIYGYTF. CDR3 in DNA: TGTGCCAGCAGCCGACACAGCTCGGCGATCTATGGCTACACCTTC.

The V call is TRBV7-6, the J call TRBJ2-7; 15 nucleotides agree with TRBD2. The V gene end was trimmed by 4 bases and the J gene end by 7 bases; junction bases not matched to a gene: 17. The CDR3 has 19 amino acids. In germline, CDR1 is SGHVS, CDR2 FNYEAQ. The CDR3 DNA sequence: TGTGCCAGCAGCTCGCGAAATCCCGGACTAGCGGGAGGGCCTGATGAGCAGTACTTC. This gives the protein CASSSRNPGLAGGPDEQYF.

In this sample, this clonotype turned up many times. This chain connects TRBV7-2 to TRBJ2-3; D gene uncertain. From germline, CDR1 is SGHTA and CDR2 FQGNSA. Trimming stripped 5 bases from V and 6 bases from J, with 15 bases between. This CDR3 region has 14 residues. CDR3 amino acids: CASSPPLRPDTQYF. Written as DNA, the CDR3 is TGTGCCAGCAGCCCCCCGCTAAGGCCGGATACGCAGTATTTT.

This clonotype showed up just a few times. CDR3 bases: TGTGCCAGCAGCCAAGATTCGGCGCGGGGGGGCCCCCGGGAGCAGTACTTC. Protein: CASSQDSARGGPREQYF. J is TRBJ2-5 and V is TRBV3-1, with TRBD2 matching 9 bases. CDR3 length: 17 amino acids. From germline, CDR1 is LGHDT and CDR2 YNNKEL (reference sequence). Trimming took 0 bases from V and 11 from J; bases not matched to a gene: 16.

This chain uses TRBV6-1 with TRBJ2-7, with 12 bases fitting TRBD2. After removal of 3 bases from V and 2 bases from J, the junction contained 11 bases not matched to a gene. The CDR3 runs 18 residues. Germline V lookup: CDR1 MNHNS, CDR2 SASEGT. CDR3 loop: CASSDRTSGIQLAYEQYF. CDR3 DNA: TGTGCCAGCAGTGACCGGACTAGCGGGATCCAATTGGCCTACGAGCAGTACTTC.

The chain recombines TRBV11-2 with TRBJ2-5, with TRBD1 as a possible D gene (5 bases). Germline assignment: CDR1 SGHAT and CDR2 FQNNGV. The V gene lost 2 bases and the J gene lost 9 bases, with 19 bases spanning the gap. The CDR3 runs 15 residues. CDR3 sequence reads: CASSLIRGSRGSQYF. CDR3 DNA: TGTGCCAGCAGCTTAATTAGGGGATCAAGGGGCTCCCAGTACTTC.

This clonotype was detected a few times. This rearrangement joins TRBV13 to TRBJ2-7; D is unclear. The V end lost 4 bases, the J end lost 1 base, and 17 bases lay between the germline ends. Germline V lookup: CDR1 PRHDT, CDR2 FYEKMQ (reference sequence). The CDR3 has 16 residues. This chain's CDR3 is CASSSRGRIPSYEQYF. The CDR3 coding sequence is TGTGCCAGCAGCTCACGTGGCCGAATTCCGTCCTACGAGCAGTACTTC. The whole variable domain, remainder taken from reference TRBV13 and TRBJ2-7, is AAGVIQSPRHLIKEKRETATLKCYPIPRHDTVYWYQQGPGQDPQFLISFYEKMQSDKGSIPDRFSAQQFSDYHSELNMSSLELGDSALYFCASSSRGRIPSYEQYFGPGTRLTVT.

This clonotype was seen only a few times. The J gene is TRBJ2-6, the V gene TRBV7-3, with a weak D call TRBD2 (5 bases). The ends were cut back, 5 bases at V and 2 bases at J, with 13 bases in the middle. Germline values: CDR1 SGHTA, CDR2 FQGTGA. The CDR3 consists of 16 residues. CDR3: CASSIGLRPGANVLTF. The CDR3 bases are TGTGCCAGCAGCATTGGACTCCGCCCTGGGGCCAACGTCCTGACTTTC.

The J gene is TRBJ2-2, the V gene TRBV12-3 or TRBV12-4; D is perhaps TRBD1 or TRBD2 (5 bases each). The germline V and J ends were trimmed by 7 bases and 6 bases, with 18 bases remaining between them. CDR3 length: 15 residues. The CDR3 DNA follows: TGTGCCAGCACCCTTGGGGGACCCCTACCCGGGGAGCTGTTTTTT. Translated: CASTLGGPLPGELFF.

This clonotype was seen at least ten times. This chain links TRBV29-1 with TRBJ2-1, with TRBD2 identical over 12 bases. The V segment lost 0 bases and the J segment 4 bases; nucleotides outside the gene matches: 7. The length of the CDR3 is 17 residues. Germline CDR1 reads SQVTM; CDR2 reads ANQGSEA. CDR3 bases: TGCAGCGTTGAAGATTCTAGCGGGAGGGCACGGTACAATGAGCAGTTCTTC. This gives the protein CSVEDSSGRARYNEQFF.

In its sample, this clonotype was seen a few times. CDR3 DNA sequence: TGTGCCAGCAGTTCCCTAGGGACAGCTCCTGAAGCTTTCTTT. It codes for CASSSLGTAPEAFF. The chain joins TRBV27 to TRBJ1-1; 7 bases are a match to TRBD1. Trimming at V came to 4 bases and at J to 6 bases, leaving 8 bases not matched to a gene. The CDR3 covers 14 residues. CDR1 and CDR2 from the germline V gene are MNHEY and SMNVEV (reference sequence).

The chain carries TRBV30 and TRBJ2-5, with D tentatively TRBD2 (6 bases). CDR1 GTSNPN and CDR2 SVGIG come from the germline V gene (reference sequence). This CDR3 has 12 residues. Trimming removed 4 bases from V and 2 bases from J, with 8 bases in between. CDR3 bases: TGTGCCTGGATGGGGGGACAAGAGACCCAGTACTTC. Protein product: CAWMGGQETQYF.

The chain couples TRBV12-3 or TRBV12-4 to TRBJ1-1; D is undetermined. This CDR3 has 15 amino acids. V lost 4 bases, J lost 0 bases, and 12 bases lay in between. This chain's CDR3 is CASSYTRTVNTEAFF. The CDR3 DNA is TGTGCCAGCAGTTATACCCGGACGGTGAACACTGAAGCTTTCTTT.

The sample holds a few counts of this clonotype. CDR3 nucleotides: TGTGCCAGCAGAGGACTAGTCAGGACAGATACGCAGTATTTT. Protein product: CASRGLVRTDTQYF. The V and J genes are TRBV2 and TRBJ2-3; TRBD2 matches 7 bases. This CDR3 spans 14 amino acids. Germline-derived CDR1 and CDR2 are SNHLY and FYNNEI. Losses at the gene ends were 6 bases for V and 3 bases for J; bases not matched to a gene: 6.

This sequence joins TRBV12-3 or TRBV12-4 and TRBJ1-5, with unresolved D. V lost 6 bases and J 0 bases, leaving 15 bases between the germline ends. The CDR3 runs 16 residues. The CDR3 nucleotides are TGTGCCAGCAGCTCCCACCTTCAGGTTAGCAATCAGCCCCAGCATTTT. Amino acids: CASSSHLQVSNQPQHF.

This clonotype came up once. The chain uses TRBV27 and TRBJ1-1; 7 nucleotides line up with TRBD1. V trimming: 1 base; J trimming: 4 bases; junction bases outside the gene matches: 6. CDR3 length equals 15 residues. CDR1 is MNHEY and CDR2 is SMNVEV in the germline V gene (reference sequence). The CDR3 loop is CASSLLQGVATEAFF. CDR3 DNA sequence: TGTGCCAGCAGTTTATTGCAGGGGGTGGCCACTGAAGCTTTCTTT.

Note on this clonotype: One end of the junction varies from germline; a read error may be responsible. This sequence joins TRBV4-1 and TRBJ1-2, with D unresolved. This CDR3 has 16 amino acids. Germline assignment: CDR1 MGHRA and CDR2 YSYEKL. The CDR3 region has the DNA TGCGCCAGCAGCCAAGAGGAAACCTCTCTGGTCTATGGCTGCACCTTC. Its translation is CASSQEETSLVYGCTF.

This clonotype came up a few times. The CDR3 region is CSAGSDRGLNQPQHF. As DNA, the CDR3 is TGCAGTGCTGGATCGGACAGGGGCCTTAATCAGCCCCAGCATTTT. The chain joins TRBV20-1 to TRBJ1-5; TRBD1 matches 9 bases. Germline assignment: CDR1 DFQATT and CDR2 SNEGSKA (reference sequence). Losses at the gene ends were 5 bases for V and 4 bases for J; bases not matched to a gene: 9. This CDR3 region has 15 residues.

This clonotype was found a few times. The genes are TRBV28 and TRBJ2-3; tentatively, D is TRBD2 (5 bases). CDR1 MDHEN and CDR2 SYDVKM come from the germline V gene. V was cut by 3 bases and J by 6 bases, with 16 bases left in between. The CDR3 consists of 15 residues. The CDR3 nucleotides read TGTGCCAGCAGTTTTTCGGGCGGGTATTGGGATACGCAGTATTTT. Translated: CASSFSGGYWDTQYF.

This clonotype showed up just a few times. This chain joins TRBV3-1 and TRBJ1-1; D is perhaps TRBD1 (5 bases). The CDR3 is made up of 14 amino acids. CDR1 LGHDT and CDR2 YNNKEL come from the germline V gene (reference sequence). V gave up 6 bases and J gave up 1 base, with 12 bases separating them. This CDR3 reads CASRGEGKNTEAFF. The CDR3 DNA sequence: TGTGCCAGCAGAGGGGAGGGAAAGAACACTGAAGCTTTCTTT.

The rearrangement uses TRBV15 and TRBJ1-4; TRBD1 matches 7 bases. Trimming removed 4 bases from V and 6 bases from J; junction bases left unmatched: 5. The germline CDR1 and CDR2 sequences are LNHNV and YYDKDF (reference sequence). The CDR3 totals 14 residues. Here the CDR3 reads CATSMGGTDEKLFF. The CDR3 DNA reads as TGTGCCACCAGCATGGGTGGGACAGATGAAAAACTGTTTTTT.